These 20 T cell receptor beta chains were sequenced from one sample in a study of cytomegalovirus exposure and HLA in healthy donors. Assay: immunoSEQ multiplex PCR; the TCRdb copy retains only in-frame clones and omits some. The sample carries around 120,000 clones, approximately 91% recorded once. Material for sequencing was PBMCs. The receptor set was obtained from a man between 18 and 35 years old in good health and CMV-seropositive.

V usage is TRBV5-1 and J usage is TRBJ1-1, with a weak D call TRBD1 (5 bases). Trimming pared 3 bases from V and 4 bases from J, leaving 16 bases between. Germline V gene data show CDR1 as SGHRS and CDR2 as YFSETQ. The CDR3 runs to 15 residues. For the CDR3, the DNA is TGCGCCAGCAGCTCCCAGGGAATCCCCCCCACTGAAGCTTTCTTT. It yields the protein CASSSQGIPPTEAFF.

The chain employs TRBV6-6 and TRBJ2-7; D call uncertain. This CDR3 spans 13 amino acids. Trimming took off 6 bases at V and 3 bases at J, with 12 bases between the two ends. Germline CDR1 MNHNY, CDR2 SVGAGI (reference sequence). CDR3 nucleotides: TGTGCCAGCAGCTCAACTGATTACTACGAGCAGTACTTC. The encoded protein is CASSSTDYYEQYF.

This clone appeared once. The genes are TRBV21-1 and TRBJ1-1. TRBV21-1 is shown as a pseudogene. The CDR3 is 16 residues long. The CDR3 is CASSKECRVEYTEAFF. In DNA form, the CDR3 reads TGTGCCAGCAGCAAAGAGTGTCGGGTTGAGTACACTGAAGCTTTCTTT.

The rearrangement joins TRBV2 to TRBJ1-2; D uncertain. V lost 3 bases, J lost 8 bases, and 13 bases lay in between. The germline gives CDR1 SNHLY, CDR2 FYNNEI. This CDR3 is 13 amino acids long. The DNA of the CDR3 is TGTGCCAGCAGTGATGGGCCCATTGGGGGCTACACCTTC. This encodes CASSDGPIGGYTF. Full variable domain (outside the CDR3, taken from reference TRBV2 and TRBJ1-2): EPEVTQTPSHQVTQMGQEVILRCVPISNHLYFYWYRQILGQKVEFLVSFYNNEISEKSEIFDDQFSVERPDGSNFTLKIRSTKLEDSAMYFCASSDGPIGGYTFGSGTRLTVV.

This clone was recorded a few times. As DNA, the CDR3 is TGTGCCAGCAGCGACAGGGGTAATTCACCCCTCCACTTT. This sequence encodes CASSDRGNSPLHF. This chain joins TRBV2 and TRBJ1-6; 8 bases map to TRBD1. The germline V gene encodes CDR1 SNHLY and CDR2 FYNNEI. This CDR3 region has 13 residues. V shed 6 bases, J shed 6 bases, and the junction held 1 base outside the gene matches.

The V call is TRBV7-9, the J call TRBJ2-2; TRBD2 matches 7 bases. Per germline, CDR1 SEHNR and CDR2 FQNEAQ (reference sequence). The J segment lost 3 bases and the V segment lost 8 bases, leaving 12 bases of the junction unmatched. This CDR3 is 16 amino acids long. CDR3 in DNA: TGTGCCAGCTCCCACCGGACTAGTCGACACACCGGGGAGCTGTTTTTT. It codes for CASSHRTSRHTGELFF.

The chain uses TRBV4-3 and TRBJ2-2; TRBD1 matches at 7 bases. Germline trimming cut 0 bases from V and 4 bases from J; bases unmatched to any gene: 8. CDR3 length equals 17 residues. The germline gives CDR1 LGHNA, CDR2 YSLEER. Here the CDR3 reads CASSQEGDSLFTGELFF. For the CDR3, the DNA is TGCGCCAGCAGCCAAGAAGGGGACAGCCTTTTCACCGGGGAGCTGTTTTTT.

With respect to this clone: The sample holds other DNA sequences that translate to the same CDR3. The chain combines TRBV5-1 with TRBJ1-1, with a possible D match to TRBD1 (5 bases). With 0 bases removed from V and 0 bases from J, the gap between germline ends came to 6 bases. The CDR3 covers 14 residues. Looked up from germline, CDR1 is SGHRS and CDR2 is YFSETQ. The CDR3, as DNA: TGCGCCAGCAGCTTGGACAGGATGAACACTGAAGCTTTCTTT. This gives the protein CASSLDRMNTEAFF.

This clone was observed a few times. This chain links TRBV5-1 with TRBJ2-7; D might be TRBD2 (5 bases). CDR1 and CDR2 from the germline V gene are SGHRS and YFSETQ. The CDR3 sequence is 11 residues long. Trimming pared 2 bases from V and 5 bases from J, leaving 5 bases between. Here the CDR3 reads CASSLADEQYF. CDR3 DNA sequence: TGCGCCAGCAGCTTAGCGGACGAGCAGTACTTC.

The rearrangement links TRBV10-3 to TRBJ2-1; 15 nucleotides match TRBD2. The germline CDR1 and CDR2 sequences are ENHRY and SYGVKD. Trimming at V came to 7 bases and at J to 7 bases, leaving 17 bases not matched to a gene. This CDR3 spans 19 amino acids. CDR3 amino acids: CAIKKGPGLAGGPENEQFF. The CDR3 DNA reads TGTGCCATCAAAAAGGGGCCGGGACTAGCGGGGGGCCCGGAGAATGAGCAGTTCTTC.

This sequence joins TRBV12-5 and TRBJ2-7; D uncertain. V was cut by 4 bases and J by 5 bases, with 12 bases left in between. This CDR3 comprises 13 residues. CDR1 and CDR2 (germline): LGHNT, FRNRAP. The CDR3 loop is CASGSTWSDEQYF. In nucleotides, the CDR3 is TGTGCTAGTGGTTCCACCTGGAGTGACGAGCAGTACTTC.

V is TRBV6-5 and J is TRBJ1-1; D remains unclear. Germline values: CDR1 MNHEY, CDR2 SVGAGI. Trimming pared 3 bases from V and 4 bases from J, leaving 9 bases between. There are 13 residues in the CDR3. The CDR3 DNA is TGTGCCAGCAGTTATGGGAGGGCCACTGAAGCTTTCTTT. The encoded protein is CASSYGRATEAFF.

The chain joins TRBV11-2 to TRBJ1-2; 7 nucleotides line up with TRBD1. With V trimmed by 5 bases and J by 1 base, 4 bases remained unmatched. CDR1 and CDR2 (germline): SGHAT, FQNNGV. This CDR3 is built from 14 residues. The CDR3 loop is CASSLNRGNYGYTF. The CDR3 nucleotides read TGTGCCAGCAGCCTAAACAGGGGTAACTATGGCTACACCTTC.

The table lists this clone with a count of one. The chain uses TRBV5-1 and TRBJ1-1; the match to TRBD1 covers 8 bases. Germline CDR1 is SGHRS and CDR2 is YFSETQ. The CDR3 length is 14 residues. The J segment lost 1 base and the V segment lost 2 bases, leaving 1 base of the junction unmatched. CDR3 amino acids: CASSFGQGNTEAFF. The CDR3 DNA follows: TGCGCCAGCAGCTTCGGACAGGGGAACACTGAAGCTTTCTTT.

The rearrangement uses TRBV18 and TRBJ1-2, with TRBD1 as a possible D gene (5 bases). V was trimmed by 2 bases and J by 4 bases, leaving 8 bases between them. The length of the CDR3 is 13 residues. The germline V gene has CDR1 KGHSH and CDR2 LQKENI. The CDR3 sequence is CASSPDSSYGYTF. The DNA for the CDR3 is TGTGCCAGCTCACCAGACAGTAGCTATGGCTACACCTTC. Filled out from reference TRBV18 and TRBJ1-2, the complete variable domain reads NAGVMQNPRHLVRRRGQEARLRCSPMKGHSHVYWYRQLPEEGLKFMVYLQKENIIDESGMPKERFSAEFPKEGPSILRIQQVVRGDSAAYFCASSPDSSYGYTFGSGTRLTVV.

This chain uses TRBV19 with TRBJ2-2, with D possibly matching TRBD1 (5 bases). Germline V gene data show CDR1 as LNHDA and CDR2 as SQIVND (reference sequence). The CDR3 contains 12 residues. V was shortened by 6 bases and J by 10 bases, with 12 bases between the two germline ends. CDR3 DNA sequence: TGTGCCAGTAGCACAGGTCCGGCGGAGCTGTTTTTT. Translation gives CASSTGPAELFF.

The genes are TRBV19 and TRBJ2-7, with D possibly matching TRBD2 (5 bases). Trimming removed 6 bases at V and 6 bases at J, with 18 bases between. CDR1 is LNHDA and CDR2 is SQIVND in the germline V gene (reference sequence). This CDR3 contains 14 residues. CDR3 sequence reads: CASRVRRGEGEQYF. The CDR3 region has the DNA TGTGCCAGTAGGGTCCGCCGGGGAGAGGGCGAGCAGTACTTC.

The chain employs TRBV7-9 and TRBJ1-4; D might be TRBD1 (6 bases). V was shortened by 1 base and J by 8 bases, with 11 bases between the two germline ends. Germline V gene data show CDR1 as SEHNR and CDR2 as FQNEAQ (reference sequence). This CDR3 is built from 14 residues. CDR3 protein: CASSLVQGVEKLFF. The CDR3 region has the DNA TGTGCCAGCAGCTTAGTACAGGGAGTAGAAAAACTGTTTTTT.

The chain links TRBV6-5 to TRBJ2-5, with TRBD1 identical over 9 bases. The CDR3 is made up of 12 amino acids. CDR1 and CDR2 (germline): MNHEY, SVGAGI. The trim removed 9 bases at V and 7 bases at J, leaving 6 bases unmatched. The CDR3 DNA reads as TGTGCCAGTCAAACAGGGGGCAGGACCCAGTACTTC. It codes for CASQTGGRTQYF.

The rearrangement joins TRBV6-5 to TRBJ2-7, with a weak D call TRBD1 (5 bases). Trimming left V 1 base short and J 5 bases short, with 12 bases between. The length of the CDR3 is 14 residues. CDR1 is MNHEY, CDR2 SVGAGI, per germline. In nucleotides, the CDR3 is TGTGCCAGCAGTTACTTCGACAGTTTCGACGAGCAGTACTTC. Translated: CASSYFDSFDEQYF.